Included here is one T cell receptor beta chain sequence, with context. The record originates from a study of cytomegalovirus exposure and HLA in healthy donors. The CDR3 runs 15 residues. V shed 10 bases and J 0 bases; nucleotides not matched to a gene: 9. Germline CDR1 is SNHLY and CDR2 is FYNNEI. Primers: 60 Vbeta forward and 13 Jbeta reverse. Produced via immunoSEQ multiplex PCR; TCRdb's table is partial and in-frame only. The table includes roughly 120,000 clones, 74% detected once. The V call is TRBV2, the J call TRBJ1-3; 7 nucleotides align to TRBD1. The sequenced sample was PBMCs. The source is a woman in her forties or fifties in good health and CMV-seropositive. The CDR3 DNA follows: TGTGCCACCAGGACAGGACTTAGCTCTGGAAACACCATATATTTT. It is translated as CATRTGLSSGNTIYF.